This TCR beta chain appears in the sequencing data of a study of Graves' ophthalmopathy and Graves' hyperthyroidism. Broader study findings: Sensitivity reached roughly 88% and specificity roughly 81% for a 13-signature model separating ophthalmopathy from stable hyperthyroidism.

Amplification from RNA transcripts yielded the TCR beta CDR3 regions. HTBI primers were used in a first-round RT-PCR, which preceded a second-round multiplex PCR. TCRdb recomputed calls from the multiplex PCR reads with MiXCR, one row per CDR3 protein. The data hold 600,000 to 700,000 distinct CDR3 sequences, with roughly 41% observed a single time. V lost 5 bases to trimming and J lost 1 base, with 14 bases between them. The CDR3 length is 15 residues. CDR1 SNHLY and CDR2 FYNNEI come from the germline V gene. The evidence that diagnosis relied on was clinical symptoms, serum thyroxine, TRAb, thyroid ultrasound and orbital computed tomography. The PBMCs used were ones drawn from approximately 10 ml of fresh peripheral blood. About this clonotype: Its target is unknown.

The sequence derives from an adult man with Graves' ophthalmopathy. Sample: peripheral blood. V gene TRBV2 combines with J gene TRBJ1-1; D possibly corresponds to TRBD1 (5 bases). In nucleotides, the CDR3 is TGTGCCAGCAGTTTATTAGGGGTGTGGAACACTGAAGCTTTCTTT. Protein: CASSLLGVWNTEAFF. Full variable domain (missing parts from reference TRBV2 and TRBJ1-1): EPEVTQTPSHQVTQMGQEVILRCVPISNHLYFYWYRQILGQKVEFLVSFYNNEISEKSEIFDDQFSVERPDGSNFTLKIRSTKLEDSAMYFCASSLLGVWNTEAFFGQGTRLTVV.